This T cell receptor (beta chain) stems from a study of early stage breast cancer tumors. Study conclusions and caveats: Comparing each tissue with blood distinguished tumor from normal in about 90% of the 16 patients.

The CDR3 totals 15 residues. Per germline, CDR1 SSHAT and CDR2 FNYEAQ (reference sequence). Germline trimming cut 2 bases from V and 0 bases from J; bases unmatched to any gene: 4. Comments on this clone: Its antigen remains unidentified.

TCRdb keeps only in-frame clones here, not all; method: immunoSEQ multiplex PCR. The table records about 50,000 clones, about 83% of them present only once. The sequenced sample was blood. The chain employs TRBV7-7 and TRBJ2-7; 7 positions agree with TRBD1. The TCR was taken from a person in their thirties with breast cancer. The CDR3 DNA follows: TGTGCCAGCAGCTTACGACAGGGACCCTCCTACGAGCAGTACTTC. Its protein is CASSLRQGPSYEQYF.